The next 31 T cell receptor beta chains were all read from a single sample in a study of T cell responses to AZD1222 COVID-19 vaccine. Some clones are missing from TCRdb's copy, which holds only in-frame ones; the method was immunoSEQ multiplex PCR. Among 95,000 to 150,000 clones listed, 89% were seen once. The material was peripheral blood, obtained on day 0 of AZD1222 vaccination. These receptors were obtained from an adult in good health.

The chain carries TRBV24-1 and TRBJ2-3; D is perhaps TRBD2 (5 bases). Trimming removed 3 bases from V and 6 bases from J, with 15 bases in between. The germline CDR1 and CDR2 sequences are KGHDR and SFDVKD. The CDR3 is 15 amino acids. CDR3 nucleotide sequence: TGTGCCACCAGTGATGACGGGGAAAGGTGGGATACGCAGTATTTT. Its translation is CATSDDGERWDTQYF.

The rearrangement joins TRBV7-2 to TRBJ2-7, with D possibly being TRBD2 (7 bases). This CDR3 is 13 amino acids long. The germline gives CDR1 SGHTA, CDR2 FQGNSA. Between the trimmed V and J ends, which lost 0 bases and 6 bases, there was a span of 9 bases. This CDR3 is CASSLAGGLEQYF. CDR3 DNA sequence: TGTGCCAGCAGCTTAGCGGGGGGGCTCGAGCAGTACTTC.

The rearrangement links TRBV5-1 to TRBJ1-3; possible D gene TRBD1, 5 bases. The CDR3 runs to 15 residues. V was clipped by 4 bases and J by 0 bases, with 11 bases between them. The V gene's germline CDR1 is SGHRS and CDR2 YFSETQ. Here the CDR3 DNA reads TGCGCCAGCAGCGCCGACAGAATCTCTGGAAACACCATATATTTT. Translation gives CASSADRISGNTIYF.

The CDR3 DNA is TGTGCCAGCAGGGCGGACTGGGGGCCCGGAAACACCATATATTTT. This translates into CASRADWGPGNTIYF. J is TRBJ1-3 and V is TRBV6-5, with D perhaps matching TRBD1 (6 bases). This CDR3 has 15 residues. From germline, CDR1 is MNHEY and CDR2 SVGAGI. Trimming cost V 6 bases and J 4 bases, with 16 bases left between them.

The chain has TRBV19 and TRBJ1-5, with TRBD1 as a possible D gene (5 bases). Germline CDR1 is LNHDA and CDR2 is SQIVND (reference sequence). V was pared by 6 bases and J by 2 bases, with 14 bases between. This CDR3 spans 15 amino acids. CDR3 region: CASSEQEGGNQPQHF. As DNA, the CDR3 is TGTGCCAGTAGCGAACAGGAAGGCGGCAATCAGCCCCAGCATTTT.

The rearrangement uses TRBV9 and TRBJ2-3; D perhaps matches TRBD2 (5 bases). The CDR3 runs to 15 residues. The ends were cut back, 4 bases at V and 2 bases at J, with 14 bases in the middle. Germline CDR1 reads SGDLS; CDR2 reads YYNGEE. As DNA, the CDR3 is TGTGCCAGCAGCCCCCGGGGAGACTACACAGATACGCAGTATTTT. As protein: CASSPRGDYTDTQYF.

The sample holds one count of this clone. The V call is TRBV30, the J call TRBJ1-1; D is uncertain. Per the germline V gene, CDR1 is GTSNPN and CDR2 is SVGIG (reference sequence). V was shortened by 5 bases and J by 10 bases, with 14 bases between the two germline ends. CDR3 length equals 11 residues. DNA of the CDR3: TGTGCCTGGGATTCAGGAGTCAGAGCTTTCTTT. Translated: CAWDSGVRAFF.

The gene calls are TRBV5-4 and TRBJ2-7; TRBD2 matches at 15 bases. The CDR3 totals 17 residues. The V segment lost 3 bases and the J segment 3 bases; nucleotides outside the gene matches: 7. Germline V gene lookup returns CDR1 SGHNT and CDR2 YYREEE (reference sequence). CDR3 DNA sequence: TGTGCCAGCAGCTATTGGACTAGCGGGAGGGGGGACTACGAGCAGTACTTC. This codes for CASSYWTSGRGDYEQYF.

The chain employs TRBV28 and TRBJ2-7, with D unresolved. V gave up 3 bases and J gave up 0 bases, with 6 bases separating them. The CDR3 is made up of 13 amino acids. Germline CDR1 reads MDHEN; CDR2 reads SYDVKM. In DNA, the CDR3 is TGTGCCAGCAGTTTGAAGGTCTCCTACGAGCAGTACTTC. Amino acid sequence: CASSLKVSYEQYF.

The chain has TRBV28 and TRBJ2-7, with D unclear. CDR3 length: 13 amino acids. Looked up from germline, CDR1 is MDHEN and CDR2 is SYDVKM. V lost 8 bases, J lost 3 bases, and 14 bases lay in between. The CDR3 DNA sequence: TGTGCCAGCGGAATTGGCAGTATCTACGAGCAGTACTTC. Its translation: CASGIGSIYEQYF.

J is TRBJ2-3 and V is TRBV28; D gene uncertain. This CDR3 contains 14 residues. Per the germline V gene, CDR1 is MDHEN and CDR2 is SYDVKM. V was cut by 2 bases and J by 4 bases, with 10 bases left in between. The CDR3 region is CASSLAPSPDTQYF. CDR3 nucleotides: TGTGCCAGCAGTTTAGCTCCATCCCCAGATACGCAGTATTTT.

The V call is TRBV30, the J call TRBJ2-5; D call uncertain. With 5 bases removed from V and 0 bases from J, the gap between germline ends came to 7 bases. The CDR3 is 12 amino acids. From germline, CDR1 is GTSNPN and CDR2 SVGIG (reference sequence). CDR3 bases: TGTGCCTGGGACCTAAACCAAGAGACCCAGTACTTC. It codes for CAWDLNQETQYF.

The V call is TRBV28, the J call TRBJ2-5; TRBD1 matches at 7 bases. Trimming took 5 bases from V and 4 from J; bases not matched to a gene: 10. Germline V lookup: CDR1 MDHEN, CDR2 SYDVKM. This CDR3 has 15 amino acids. CDR3 in amino acids: CASSALTGVLETQYF. CDR3 nucleotides: TGTGCCAGCAGTGCGCTAACAGGGGTTTTAGAGACCCAGTACTTC.

J is TRBJ1-5 and V is TRBV7-9; D not certain. The CDR3 spans 13 residues. Trimming pared 5 bases from V and 9 bases from J, leaving 14 bases between. CDR1 is SEHNR, CDR2 FQNEAQ, per germline (reference sequence). The CDR3 here is CASSPQPGAPQHF. In DNA, the CDR3 is TGTGCCAGCAGCCCACAGCCTGGAGCGCCCCAGCATTTT.

The chain combines TRBV7-9 with TRBJ1-5; 10 bases agree with TRBD1. V dropped 5 bases and J dropped 7; count of bases not matched to a gene: 5. CDR3 length: 14 residues. Germline CDR1 and CDR2: SEHNR and FQNEAQ (reference sequence). Here the CDR3 DNA reads TGTGCCAGCAGCACGACAGGGGGCAGGCAGCCCCAGCATTTT. It yields the protein CASSTTGGRQPQHF.

V gene TRBV7-9 combines with J gene TRBJ2-1; 9 bases map to TRBD2. Germline V CDR1 and CDR2: SEHNR, FQNEAQ (reference sequence). V was pared by 6 bases and J by 5 bases, with 8 bases of the junction left unmatched. The length of the CDR3 is 15 residues. CDR3 nucleotides: TGTGCCAGCAGATTTGCTAGCGGGATCAACAATGAGCAGTTCTTC. Translation: CASRFASGINNEQFF.

This clone was detected only a few times. The chain employs TRBV2 and TRBJ1-6, with 8 bases matching TRBD1. This CDR3 has 17 residues. The germline V gene has CDR1 SNHLY and CDR2 FYNNEI. Trimming cost V 6 bases and J 0 bases; bases outside gene matches: 7. The CDR3 spells CASSPGQAISYNSPLHF. The CDR3 DNA reads as TGTGCCAGCAGCCCGGGACAGGCAATCTCCTATAATTCACCCCTCCACTTT.

In this sample, this clone turned up a few times. This chain joins TRBV27 and TRBJ1-5; 9 nucleotides match TRBD1. From germline, CDR1 is MNHEY and CDR2 SMNVEV (reference sequence). The CDR3 is 14 amino acids. With 6 bases clipped from V and 4 bases from J, the junction kept 4 bases outside the gene matches. The DNA for the CDR3 is TGTGCCAGCAGCATCGACAGGGGGAATCAGCCCCAGCATTTT. Protein: CASSIDRGNQPQHF.

The chain carries TRBV19 and TRBJ2-7; a possible D gene is TRBD1 (5 bases). The length of the CDR3 is 12 residues. V was shortened by 5 bases and J by 4 bases, with 9 bases between the two germline ends. The germline V gene encodes CDR1 LNHDA and CDR2 SQIVND (reference sequence). CDR3 region: CASSDSRYEQYF. DNA for the CDR3: TGTGCCAGTAGTGACAGCAGGTACGAGCAGTACTTC.

The chain uses TRBV12-3 or TRBV12-4 and TRBJ1-2, with no clear D. Trimming cost V 6 bases and J 1 base, with 9 bases left between them. This CDR3 is 13 amino acids long. The CDR3 DNA is TGTGCCAGCAGCCCGACGGTTAACTATGGCTACACCTTC. Translation gives CASSPTVNYGYTF.

The chain recombines TRBV9 with TRBJ2-7; no reliable D call. CDR3 size: 14 residues. Trimming removed 0 bases at V and 0 bases at J, with 7 bases between. The V gene's germline CDR1 is SGDLS and CDR2 YYNGEE. CDR3 residues: CASSVGPPSYEQYF. The CDR3, as DNA: TGTGCCAGCAGCGTAGGGCCCCCCTCCTACGAGCAGTACTTC.

V and J are TRBV4-2 and TRBJ2-1; D possibly corresponds to TRBD1 (6 bases). CDR1 LGHNA and CDR2 YNFKEQ come from the germline V gene. This CDR3 region has 17 residues. Trimming shortened V by 0 bases and J by 6 bases, and 18 bases separated the two germline ends. CDR3 sequence: CASSQDLGRVGGNEQFF. CDR3 sequence (DNA): TGTGCCAGCAGCCAAGATCTAGGGCGGGTAGGGGGCAATGAGCAGTTCTTC.

The rearrangement joins TRBV19 to TRBJ2-3, with D unclear. The CDR3 sequence is 13 residues long. V lost 1 base and J lost 6, with 8 bases in between. Germline V CDR1 and CDR2: LNHDA, SQIVND (reference sequence). The CDR3 loop reads CASSIGTKDTQYF. The CDR3, as DNA: TGTGCCAGTAGTATAGGGACCAAGGATACGCAGTATTTT.

V usage is TRBV28 and J usage is TRBJ2-2, with D perhaps given as TRBD1 or TRBD2 (5 bases each). V was cut by 4 bases and J by 6 bases, with 9 bases left in between. CDR1 is MDHEN and CDR2 is SYDVKM in the germline V gene. The CDR3 has 13 residues. The CDR3 nucleotides are TGTGCCAGCAGTTGGGGGTCGGCCGGGGAGCTGTTTTTT. Amino acid sequence: CASSWGSAGELFF.

This chain links TRBV5-1 with TRBJ2-1; TRBD2 matches at 12 bases. V lost 4 bases, J lost 3 bases, and 8 bases stayed unmatched. This CDR3 has 17 amino acids. Per the germline V gene, CDR1 is SGHRS and CDR2 is YFSETQ. The CDR3 region is CASSPAVLAGGYNEQFF. The DNA for the CDR3 is TGCGCCAGCAGCCCAGCTGTACTAGCGGGAGGCTACAATGAGCAGTTCTTC.

V gene TRBV20-1 combines with J gene TRBJ2-1; D call uncertain. The germline V gene encodes CDR1 DFQATT and CDR2 SNEGSKA (reference sequence). The CDR3 has 11 residues. CDR3 loop: CSAGTYNEQFF. DNA for the CDR3: TGCAGCGCTGGGACCTACAATGAGCAGTTCTTC.

The chain uses TRBV5-1 and TRBJ1-3; D not resolved. The V and J ends lost 7 bases and 0 bases respectively, with 14 bases between them. This CDR3 has 15 amino acids. Germline CDR1 SGHRS, CDR2 YFSETQ. In DNA form, the CDR3 reads TGCGCCAGCCGCGAAAACCCTAGCTCTGGAAACACCATATATTTT. Translated, it gives CASRENPSSGNTIYF. The variable domain in full, completed from reference TRBV5-1 and TRBJ1-3, reads KAGVTQTPRYLIKTRGQQVTLSCSPISGHRSVSWYQQTPGQGLQFLFEYFSETQRNKGNFPGRFSGRQFSNSRSEMNVSTLELGDSALYLCASRENPSSGNTIYFGEGSWLTVV.

V and J are TRBV5-1 and TRBJ1-1, with a tentative D call TRBD1 (6 bases). V shed 0 bases and J shed 0 bases, with 24 bases lying between them. The CDR3 has 20 residues. In germline, CDR1 is SGHRS, CDR2 YFSETQ. CDR3 residues: CASSLVGLGGQRLMNTEAFF. CDR3 nucleotide sequence: TGCGCCAGCAGCTTGGTCGGCCTAGGGGGTCAACGCCTCATGAACACTGAAGCTTTCTTT.

The chain carries TRBV4-1 and TRBJ1-6; 8 bases are a match to TRBD1. Germline lookup yields CDR1 MGHRA and CDR2 YSYEKL. This CDR3 comprises 15 residues. V lost 3 bases, J lost 8 bases, and 6 bases stayed unmatched. For the CDR3, the DNA is TGCGCCAGCAGCCAGAGGGACAGGCAGGATTCACCCCTCCACTTT. It encodes CASSQRDRQDSPLHF.

The chain combines TRBV28 with TRBJ2-1, with 7 bases lining up with TRBD2. The CDR3 is 14 amino acids. Germline assignment: CDR1 MDHEN and CDR2 SYDVKM. J lost 6 bases, V lost 3 bases, and 5 bases had no gene match. CDR3 sequence reads: CASSFRTSRNEQFF. CDR3 coding DNA: TGTGCCAGCAGTTTCCGGACTAGTCGCAATGAGCAGTTCTTC.

The chain has TRBV30 and TRBJ1-2, with 12 bases that match TRBD1. The CDR3 is made up of 14 amino acids. V was clipped by 4 bases and J by 7 bases; unmatched bases: 7. CDR1 GTSNPN and CDR2 SVGIG come from the germline V gene (reference sequence). Here the CDR3 reads CAWKGTGGASGYTF. CDR3 DNA sequence: TGTGCCTGGAAAGGGACAGGGGGCGCGAGTGGCTACACCTTC.